This T cell receptor beta chain emerged from a study of shared clonotypes between healthy human individuals. The study's findings and limits: Larger estimated richness was generally seen in naive subsets than in memory subsets. Among a few donors, roughly 5% of naive CD4 clonotypes were found in common. Only blood was sampled, and tissue TCR repertoires likely differ from blood ones.

Sequencing was performed with immunoSEQ multiplex PCR; in TCRdb, only in-frame clones are kept and a portion is missing. Among some 2,500,000 clones listed, 93% were seen once. With 4 bases clipped from V and 5 bases from J, the junction kept 13 bases outside the gene matches. CDR3 length: 16 amino acids. Germline V gene data show CDR1 as SGDLS and CDR2 as YYNGEE. About this clone: Its specificity is unknown.

The chain employs TRBV9 and TRBJ1-1; TRBD1 agrees at 8 bases. The receptor's source is a man between 18 and 35 years old in good health. Some clones in this sample may be carry-over from other donors' samples. The sequencing sample was made of naive CD4+ T cells from PBMCs. Subset of the sample: CD45RA+ positively selected. CDR3 DNA: TGTGCCAGCAGCCCCCAATCCGGACAGGGTAGGACTGAAGCTTTCTTT. Translating gives CASSPQSGQGRTEAFF. Filled out from reference TRBV9 and TRBJ1-1, the complete variable domain reads DSGVTQTPKHLITATGQRVTLRCSPRSGDLSVYWYQQSLDQGLQFLIQYYNGEERAKGNILERFSAQQFPDLHSELNLSSLELGDSALYFCASSPQSGQGRTEAFFGQGTRLTVV.